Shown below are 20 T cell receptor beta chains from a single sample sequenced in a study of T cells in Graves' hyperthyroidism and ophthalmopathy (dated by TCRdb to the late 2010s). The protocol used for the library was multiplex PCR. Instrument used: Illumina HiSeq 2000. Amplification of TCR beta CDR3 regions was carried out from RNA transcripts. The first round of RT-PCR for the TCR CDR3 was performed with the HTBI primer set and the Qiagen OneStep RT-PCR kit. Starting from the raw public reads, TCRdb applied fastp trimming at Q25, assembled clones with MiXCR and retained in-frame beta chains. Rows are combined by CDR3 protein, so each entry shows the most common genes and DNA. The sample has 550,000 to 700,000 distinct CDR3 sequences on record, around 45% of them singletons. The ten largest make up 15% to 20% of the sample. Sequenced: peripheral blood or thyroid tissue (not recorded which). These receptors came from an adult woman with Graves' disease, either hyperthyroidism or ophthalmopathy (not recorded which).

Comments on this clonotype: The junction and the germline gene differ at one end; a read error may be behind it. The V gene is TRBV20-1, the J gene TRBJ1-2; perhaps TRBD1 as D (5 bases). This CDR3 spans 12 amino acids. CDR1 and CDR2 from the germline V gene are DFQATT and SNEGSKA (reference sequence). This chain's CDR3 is CSARRRGLTDIF. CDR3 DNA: TGCAGTGCTAGGAGGCGGGGACTCACAGATATCTTC.

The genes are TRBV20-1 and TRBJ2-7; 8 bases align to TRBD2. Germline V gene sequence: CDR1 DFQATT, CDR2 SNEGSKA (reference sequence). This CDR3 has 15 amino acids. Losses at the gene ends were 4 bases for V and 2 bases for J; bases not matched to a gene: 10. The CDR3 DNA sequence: TGCAGTGCTAATCAACCGGGACTAGGGGCCTACGAGCAGTACTTC. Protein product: CSANQPGLGAYEQYF.

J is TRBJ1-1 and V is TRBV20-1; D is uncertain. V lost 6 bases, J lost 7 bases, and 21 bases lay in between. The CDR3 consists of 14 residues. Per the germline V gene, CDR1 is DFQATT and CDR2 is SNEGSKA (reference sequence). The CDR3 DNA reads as TGCAGTGCGCCCCGATCCCGTGAGGCGGATGAAGCTTTCTTT. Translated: CSAPRSREADEAFF.

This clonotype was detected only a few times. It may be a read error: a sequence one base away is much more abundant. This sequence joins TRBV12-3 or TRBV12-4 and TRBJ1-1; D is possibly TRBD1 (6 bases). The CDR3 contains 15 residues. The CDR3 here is CASSLPRDTNAEAFF. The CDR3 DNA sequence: TGTGCCAGCAGTTTACCCCGGGACACGAACGCTGAAGCTTTCTTT.

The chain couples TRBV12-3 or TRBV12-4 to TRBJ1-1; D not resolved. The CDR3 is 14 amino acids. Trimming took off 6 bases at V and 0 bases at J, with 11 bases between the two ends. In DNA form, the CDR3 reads TGTGCCAGCAGCCTTCAGAACATGAACACTGAAGCTTTCTTT. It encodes CASSLQNMNTEAFF.

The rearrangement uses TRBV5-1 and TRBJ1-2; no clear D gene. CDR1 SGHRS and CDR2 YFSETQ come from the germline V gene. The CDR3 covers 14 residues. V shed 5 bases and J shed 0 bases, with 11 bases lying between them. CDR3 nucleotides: TGCGCCAGCAGGTTAACAGCGTCTAACTATGGCTACACCTTC. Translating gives CASRLTASNYGYTF.

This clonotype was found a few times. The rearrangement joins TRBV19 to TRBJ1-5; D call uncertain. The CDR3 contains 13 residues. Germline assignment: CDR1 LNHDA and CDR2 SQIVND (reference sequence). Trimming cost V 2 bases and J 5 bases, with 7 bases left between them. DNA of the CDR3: TGTGCCAGTAGTATATCGATCTATCAGCCCCAGCATTTT. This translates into CASSISIYQPQHF.

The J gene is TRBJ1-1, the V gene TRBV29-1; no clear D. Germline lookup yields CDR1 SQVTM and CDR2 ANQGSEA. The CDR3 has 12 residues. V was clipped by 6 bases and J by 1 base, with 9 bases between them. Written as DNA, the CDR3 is TGCAGCGTAGGGTCGTGGAACACTGAAGCTTTCTTT. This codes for CSVGSWNTEAFF. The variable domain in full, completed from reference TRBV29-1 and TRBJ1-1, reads SAVISQKPSRDICQRGTSLTIQCQVDSQVTMMFWYRQQPGQSLTLIATANQGSEATYESGFVIDKFPISRPNLTFSTLTVSNMSPEDSSIYLCSVGSWNTEAFFGQGTRLTVV.

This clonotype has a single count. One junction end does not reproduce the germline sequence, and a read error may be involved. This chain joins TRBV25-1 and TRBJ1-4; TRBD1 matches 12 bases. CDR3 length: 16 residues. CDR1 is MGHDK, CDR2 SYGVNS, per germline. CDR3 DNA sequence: TGTGCCAGCAGTGAATCGGGACAGGGGGCAGGGGAAAGACTGTTTTTT. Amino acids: CASSESGQGAGERLFF. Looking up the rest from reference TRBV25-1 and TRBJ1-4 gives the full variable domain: EADIYQTPRYLVIGTGKKITLECSQTMGHDKMYWYQQDPGMELHLIHYSYGVNSTEKGDLSSESTVSRIRTEHFPLTLESARPSHTSQYLCASSESGQGAGERLFFGSGTQLSVL.

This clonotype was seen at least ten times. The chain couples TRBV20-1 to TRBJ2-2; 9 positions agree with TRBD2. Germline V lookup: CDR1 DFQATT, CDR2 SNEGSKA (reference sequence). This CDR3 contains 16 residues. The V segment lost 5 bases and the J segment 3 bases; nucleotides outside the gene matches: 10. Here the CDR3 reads CSALSAGGTYTGELFF. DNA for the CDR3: TGCAGTGCTTTATCCGCGGGAGGGACTTACACCGGGGAGCTGTTTTTT.

The CDR3 bases are TGCAGCGCGGGTGGGAAGTACGAGCAGTACTTC. Residues: CSAGGKYEQYF. The chain uses TRBV29-1 and TRBJ2-7; no reliable D call. CDR3 size: 11 residues. In germline, CDR1 is SQVTM, CDR2 ANQGSEA. V was clipped by 7 bases and J by 4 bases, with 11 bases between them.

The CDR3 DNA sequence: TGTGCCAGCAGCGGGACAGCCATTGAGAAGACCCAGTACTTC. Its protein is CASSGTAIEKTQYF. This rearrangement joins TRBV12-3 or TRBV12-4 to TRBJ2-5; 7 nucleotides line up with TRBD1. V was pared by 6 bases and J by 6 bases, with 10 bases of the junction left unmatched. This CDR3 comprises 14 residues.

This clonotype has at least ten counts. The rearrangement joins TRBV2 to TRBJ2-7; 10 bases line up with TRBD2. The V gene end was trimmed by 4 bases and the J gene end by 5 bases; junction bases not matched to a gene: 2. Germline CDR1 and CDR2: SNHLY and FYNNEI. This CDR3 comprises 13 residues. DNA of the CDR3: TGTGCCAGCAGTGGCCTAGCGGGGGACGAGCAGTACTTC. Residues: CASSGLAGDEQYF.

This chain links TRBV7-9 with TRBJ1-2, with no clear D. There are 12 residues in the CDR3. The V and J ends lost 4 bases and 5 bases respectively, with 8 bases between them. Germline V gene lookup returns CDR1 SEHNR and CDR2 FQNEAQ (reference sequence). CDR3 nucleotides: TGTGCCAGCAGCTACGACGGATATGGCTACACCTTC. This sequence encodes CASSYDGYGYTF.

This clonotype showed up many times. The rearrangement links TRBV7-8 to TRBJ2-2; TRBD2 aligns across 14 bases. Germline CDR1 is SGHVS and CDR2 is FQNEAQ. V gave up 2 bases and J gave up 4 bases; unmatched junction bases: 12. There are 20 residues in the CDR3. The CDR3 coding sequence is TGTGCCAGCAGCTTATGGGGACTAGCGGGAGCTCATTTGGGCACCGGGGAGCTGTTTTTT. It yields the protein CASSLWGLAGAHLGTGELFF.

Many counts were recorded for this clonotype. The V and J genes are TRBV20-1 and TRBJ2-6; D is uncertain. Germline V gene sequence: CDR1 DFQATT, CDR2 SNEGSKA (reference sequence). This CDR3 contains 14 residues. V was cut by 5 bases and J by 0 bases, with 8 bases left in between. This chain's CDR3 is CSAGQISGANVLTF. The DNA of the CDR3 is TGCAGTGCTGGTCAAATCTCTGGGGCCAACGTCCTGACTTTC.

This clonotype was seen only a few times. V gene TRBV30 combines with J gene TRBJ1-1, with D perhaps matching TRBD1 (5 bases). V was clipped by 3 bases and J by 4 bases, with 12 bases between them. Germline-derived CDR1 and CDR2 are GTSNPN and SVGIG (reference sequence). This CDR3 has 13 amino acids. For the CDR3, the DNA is TGTGCCTGGAGAGTTCAGGGTGGCACTGAAGCTTTCTTT. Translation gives CAWRVQGGTEAFF.

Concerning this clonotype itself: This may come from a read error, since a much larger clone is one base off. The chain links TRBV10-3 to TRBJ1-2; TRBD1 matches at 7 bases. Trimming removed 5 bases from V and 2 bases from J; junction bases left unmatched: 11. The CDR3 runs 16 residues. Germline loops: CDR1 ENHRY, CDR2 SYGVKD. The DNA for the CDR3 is TGTGCCATCAGTTACCAACTCGTGACAGGGAACTATGGCTACACCTTC. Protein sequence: CAISYQLVTGNYGYTF.

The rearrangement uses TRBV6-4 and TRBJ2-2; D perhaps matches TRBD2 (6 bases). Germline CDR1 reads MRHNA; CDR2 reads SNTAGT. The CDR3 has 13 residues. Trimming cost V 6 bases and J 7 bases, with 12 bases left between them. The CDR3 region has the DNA TGTGCCAGCAGCGCCGGGACTGTCGGGGAGCTGTTTTTT. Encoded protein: CASSAGTVGELFF.

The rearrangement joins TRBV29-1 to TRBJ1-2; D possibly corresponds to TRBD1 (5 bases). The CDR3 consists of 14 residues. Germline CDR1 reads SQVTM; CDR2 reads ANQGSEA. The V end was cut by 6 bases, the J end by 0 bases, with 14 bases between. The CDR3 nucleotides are TGCAGCGTCCCCCCAACAGGTCCTAACTATGGCTACACCTTC. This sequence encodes CSVPPTGPNYGYTF.